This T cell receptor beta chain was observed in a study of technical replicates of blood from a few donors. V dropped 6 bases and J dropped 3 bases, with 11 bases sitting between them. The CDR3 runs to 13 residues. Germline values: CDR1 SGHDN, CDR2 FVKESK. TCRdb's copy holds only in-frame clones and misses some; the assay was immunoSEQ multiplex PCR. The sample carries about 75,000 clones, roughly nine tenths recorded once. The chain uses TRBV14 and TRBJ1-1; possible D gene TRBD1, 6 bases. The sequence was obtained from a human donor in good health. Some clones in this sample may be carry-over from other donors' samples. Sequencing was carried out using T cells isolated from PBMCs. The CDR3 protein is CASRKEGDTEAFF. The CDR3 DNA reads TGTGCCAGCAGAAAAGAGGGGGACACTGAAGCTTTCTTT.